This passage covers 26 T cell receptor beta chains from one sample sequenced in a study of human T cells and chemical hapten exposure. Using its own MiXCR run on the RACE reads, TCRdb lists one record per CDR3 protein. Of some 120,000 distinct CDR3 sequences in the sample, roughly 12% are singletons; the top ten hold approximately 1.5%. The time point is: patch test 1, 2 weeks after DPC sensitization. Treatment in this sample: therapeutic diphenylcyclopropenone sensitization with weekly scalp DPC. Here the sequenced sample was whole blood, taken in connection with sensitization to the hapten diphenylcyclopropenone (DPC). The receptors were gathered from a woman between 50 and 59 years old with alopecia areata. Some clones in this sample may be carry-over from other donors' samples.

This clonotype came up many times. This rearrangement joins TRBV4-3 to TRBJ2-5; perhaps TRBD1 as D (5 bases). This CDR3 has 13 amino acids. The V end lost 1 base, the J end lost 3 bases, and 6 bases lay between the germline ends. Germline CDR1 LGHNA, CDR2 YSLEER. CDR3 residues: CASSQGQKETQYF. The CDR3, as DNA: TGCGCCAGCAGCCAAGGACAGAAAGAGACCCAGTACTTC.

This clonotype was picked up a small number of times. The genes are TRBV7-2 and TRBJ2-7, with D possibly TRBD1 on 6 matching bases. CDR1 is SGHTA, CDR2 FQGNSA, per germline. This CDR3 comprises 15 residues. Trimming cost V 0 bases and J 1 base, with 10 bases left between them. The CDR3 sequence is CASSLADSESYEQYF. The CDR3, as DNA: TGTGCCAGCAGCTTAGCGGACAGTGAATCCTACGAGCAGTACTTC.

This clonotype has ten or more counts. CDR3 in DNA: TGTGCCAGCAGCCAACTAGCGGGAGCTTCAGATACGCAGTATTTT. It yields the protein CASSQLAGASDTQYF. The genes are TRBV7-2 and TRBJ2-3; 11 bases match TRBD2. V gave up 5 bases and J gave up 4 bases; unmatched junction bases: 5. The germline CDR1 and CDR2 sequences are SGHTA and FQGNSA. The length of the CDR3 is 15 residues.

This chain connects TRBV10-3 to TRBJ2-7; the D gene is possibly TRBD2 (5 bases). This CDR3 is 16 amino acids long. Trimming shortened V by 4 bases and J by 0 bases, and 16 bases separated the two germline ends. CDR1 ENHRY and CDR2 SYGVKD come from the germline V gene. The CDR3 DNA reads TGTGCCATCAGTGTCACTAGTCAGGCGAGCTCCTACGAGCAGTACTTC. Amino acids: CAISVTSQASSYEQYF.

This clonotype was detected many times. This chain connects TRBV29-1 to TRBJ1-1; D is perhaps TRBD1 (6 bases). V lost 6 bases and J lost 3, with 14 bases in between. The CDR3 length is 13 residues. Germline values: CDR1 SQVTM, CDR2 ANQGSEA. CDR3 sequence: CSVFRGLYTEAFF. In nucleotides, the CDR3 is TGCAGCGTATTCAGGGGACTTTACACTGAAGCTTTCTTT.

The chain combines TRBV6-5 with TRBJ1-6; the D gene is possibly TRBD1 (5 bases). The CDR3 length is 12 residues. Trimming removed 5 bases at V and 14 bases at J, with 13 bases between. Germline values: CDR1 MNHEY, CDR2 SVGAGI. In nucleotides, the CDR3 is TGTGCCAGCAGTCAGGGTCGGGGGGCCCTCCACTTT. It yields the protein CASSQGRGALHF.

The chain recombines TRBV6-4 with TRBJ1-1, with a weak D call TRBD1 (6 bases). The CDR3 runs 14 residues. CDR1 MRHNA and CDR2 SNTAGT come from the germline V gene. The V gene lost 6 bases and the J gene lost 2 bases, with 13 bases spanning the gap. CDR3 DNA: TGTGCCAGCAGAACCATTGGGGGCAACACTGAAGCTTTCTTT. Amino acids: CASRTIGGNTEAFF.

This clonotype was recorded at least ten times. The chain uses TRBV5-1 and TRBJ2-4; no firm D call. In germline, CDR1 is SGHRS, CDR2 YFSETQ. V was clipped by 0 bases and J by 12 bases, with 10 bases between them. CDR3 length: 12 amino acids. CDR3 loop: CASSLAGIPQYF. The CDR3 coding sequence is TGCGCCAGCAGCTTGGCCGGTATTCCTCAGTACTTC.

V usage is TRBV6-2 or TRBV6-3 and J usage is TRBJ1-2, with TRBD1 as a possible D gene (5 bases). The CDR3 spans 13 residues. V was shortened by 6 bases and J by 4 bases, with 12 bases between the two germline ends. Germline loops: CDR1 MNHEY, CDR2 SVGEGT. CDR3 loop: CASSVQELYGYTF. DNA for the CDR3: TGTGCCAGCAGCGTACAGGAACTCTATGGCTACACCTTC.

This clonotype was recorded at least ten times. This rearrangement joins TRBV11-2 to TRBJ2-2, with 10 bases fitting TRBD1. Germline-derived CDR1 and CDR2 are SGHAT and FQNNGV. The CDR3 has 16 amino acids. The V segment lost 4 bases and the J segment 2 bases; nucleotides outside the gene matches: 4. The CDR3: CASSWDRGLNTGELFF. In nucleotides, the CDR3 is TGTGCCAGCAGCTGGGACAGGGGACTCAACACCGGGGAGCTGTTTTTT.

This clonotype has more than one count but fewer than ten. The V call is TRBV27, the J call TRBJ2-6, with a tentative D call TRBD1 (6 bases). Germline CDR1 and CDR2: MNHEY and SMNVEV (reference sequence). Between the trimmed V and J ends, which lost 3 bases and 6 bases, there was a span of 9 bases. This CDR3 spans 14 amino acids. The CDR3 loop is CASSFYREANVLTF. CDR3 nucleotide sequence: TGTGCCAGCAGTTTTTACAGGGAGGCCAACGTCCTGACTTTC.

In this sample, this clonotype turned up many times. The CDR3 region has the DNA TGTGCCAGCTCACCGGCCGAGGCGGGGCTCGGCGGTCAGCCCCAGCATTTT. Its translation is CASSPAEAGLGGQPQHF. The V and J genes are TRBV18 and TRBJ1-5; possible D gene TRBD1, 5 bases. Between the trimmed V and J ends, which lost 3 bases and 6 bases, there was a span of 21 bases. This CDR3 has 17 residues. Germline V gives CDR1 KGHSH, CDR2 LQKENI.

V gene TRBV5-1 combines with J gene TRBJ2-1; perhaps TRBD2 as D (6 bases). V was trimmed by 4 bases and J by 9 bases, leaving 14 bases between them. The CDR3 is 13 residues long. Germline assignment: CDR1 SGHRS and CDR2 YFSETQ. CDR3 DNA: TGCGCCAGCAGCGTCGAGTTTAGCGGTGAGCAGTTCTTC. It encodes CASSVEFSGEQFF.

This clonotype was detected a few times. The CDR3 sequence is CASSPGTGGAPEGYTF. The DNA of the CDR3 is TGTGCCAGCAGTCCCGGGACAGGGGGCGCACCGGAAGGCTACACCTTC. The chain links TRBV27 to TRBJ1-2; 12 nucleotides agree with TRBD1. The V gene's germline CDR1 is MNHEY and CDR2 SMNVEV (reference sequence). There are 16 residues in the CDR3. Trimming at V came to 5 bases and at J to 8 bases, leaving 12 bases not matched to a gene.

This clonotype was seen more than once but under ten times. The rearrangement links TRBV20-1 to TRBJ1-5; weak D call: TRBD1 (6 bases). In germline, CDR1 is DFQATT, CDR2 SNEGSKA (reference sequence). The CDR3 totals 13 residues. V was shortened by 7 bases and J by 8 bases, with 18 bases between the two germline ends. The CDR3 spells CSGATGREKPQHF. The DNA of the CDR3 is TGCAGTGGCGCCACAGGGAGGGAAAAGCCCCAGCATTTT.

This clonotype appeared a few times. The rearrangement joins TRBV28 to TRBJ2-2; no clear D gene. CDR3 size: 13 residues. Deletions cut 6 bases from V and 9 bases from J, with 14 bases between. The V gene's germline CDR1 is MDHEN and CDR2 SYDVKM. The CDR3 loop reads CASRKDGARELFF. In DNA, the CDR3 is TGTGCCAGCAGGAAAGACGGAGCACGGGAGCTGTTTTTT.

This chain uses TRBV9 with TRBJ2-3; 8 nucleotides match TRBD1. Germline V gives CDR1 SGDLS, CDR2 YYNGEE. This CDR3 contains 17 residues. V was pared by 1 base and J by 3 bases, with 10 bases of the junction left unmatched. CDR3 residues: CASSVFSRGLRTDTQYF. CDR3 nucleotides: TGTGCCAGCAGCGTATTTAGCAGGGGGCTGAGGACAGATACGCAGTATTTT.

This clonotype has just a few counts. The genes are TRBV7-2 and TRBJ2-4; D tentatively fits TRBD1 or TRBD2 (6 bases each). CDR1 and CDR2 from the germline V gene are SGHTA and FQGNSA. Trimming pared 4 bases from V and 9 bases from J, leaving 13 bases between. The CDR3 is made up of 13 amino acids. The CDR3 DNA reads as TGTGCCAGCAGCTCGGAAGGAGGGGGCATTCAGTACTTC. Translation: CASSSEGGGIQYF.

In DNA, the CDR3 is TGTGCCAGCAGTCGGGAGAAGAACACTGAAGCTTTCTTT. This encodes CASSREKNTEAFF. This chain links TRBV12-3 or TRBV12-4 with TRBJ1-1; D not certain. This CDR3 is built from 13 residues. The V end lost 5 bases, the J end lost 1 base, and 8 bases lay between the germline ends.

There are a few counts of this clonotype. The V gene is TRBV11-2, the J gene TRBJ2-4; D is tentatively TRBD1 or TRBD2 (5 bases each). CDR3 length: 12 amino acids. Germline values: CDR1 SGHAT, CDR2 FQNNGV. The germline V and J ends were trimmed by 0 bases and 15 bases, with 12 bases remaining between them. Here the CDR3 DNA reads TGTGCCAGCAGCTTAGACCGCAGGGACCCGTACTTC. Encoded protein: CASSLDRRDPYF.

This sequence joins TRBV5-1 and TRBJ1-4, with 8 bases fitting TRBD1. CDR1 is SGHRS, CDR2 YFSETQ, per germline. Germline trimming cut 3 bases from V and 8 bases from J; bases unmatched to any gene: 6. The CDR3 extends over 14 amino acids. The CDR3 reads CASSYGQGPEKLFF. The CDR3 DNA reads TGCGCCAGCAGCTACGGACAGGGCCCCGAAAAACTGTTTTTT.

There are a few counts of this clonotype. For the CDR3, the DNA is TGTGCCAGTGAAGCCGGACAGGCCTACGAGCAGTACTTC. This codes for CASEAGQAYEQYF. The chain couples TRBV6-1 to TRBJ2-7, with 7 nucleotides matching TRBD1. The CDR3 contains 13 residues. The V gene's germline CDR1 is MNHNS and CDR2 SASEGT. V lost 9 bases, J lost 2 bases, and 7 bases stayed unmatched.

CDR3 DNA: TGTGCCAGCGGCCCTTTCACTGATCTCTCCGAGCAGTACTTC. This gives the protein CASGPFTDLSEQYF. The rearrangement uses TRBV2 and TRBJ2-7; D is undetermined. This CDR3 is built from 14 residues. The V end lost 8 bases, the J end lost 6 bases, and 20 bases lay between the germline ends. From germline, CDR1 is SNHLY and CDR2 FYNNEI.

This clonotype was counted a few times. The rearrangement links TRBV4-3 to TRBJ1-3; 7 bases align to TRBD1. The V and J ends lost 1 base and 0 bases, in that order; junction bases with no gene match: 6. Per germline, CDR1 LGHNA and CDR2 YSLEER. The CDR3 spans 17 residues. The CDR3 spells CASSQGSAGGSGNTIYF. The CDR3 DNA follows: TGCGCCAGCAGCCAAGGGTCTGCAGGGGGCTCTGGAAACACCATATATTTT.

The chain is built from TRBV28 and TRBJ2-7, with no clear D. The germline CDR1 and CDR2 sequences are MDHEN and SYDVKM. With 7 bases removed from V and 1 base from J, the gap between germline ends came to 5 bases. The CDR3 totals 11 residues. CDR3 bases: TGTGCCAGCAAGGCTTCCTACGAGCAGTACTTC. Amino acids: CASKASYEQYF.

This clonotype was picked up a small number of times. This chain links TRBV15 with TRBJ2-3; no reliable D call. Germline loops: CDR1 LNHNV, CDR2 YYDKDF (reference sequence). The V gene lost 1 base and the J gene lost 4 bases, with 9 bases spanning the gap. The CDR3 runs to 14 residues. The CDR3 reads CATSRVLAPDTQYF. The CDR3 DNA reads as TGTGCCACCAGCAGAGTGCTGGCTCCAGATACGCAGTATTTT.